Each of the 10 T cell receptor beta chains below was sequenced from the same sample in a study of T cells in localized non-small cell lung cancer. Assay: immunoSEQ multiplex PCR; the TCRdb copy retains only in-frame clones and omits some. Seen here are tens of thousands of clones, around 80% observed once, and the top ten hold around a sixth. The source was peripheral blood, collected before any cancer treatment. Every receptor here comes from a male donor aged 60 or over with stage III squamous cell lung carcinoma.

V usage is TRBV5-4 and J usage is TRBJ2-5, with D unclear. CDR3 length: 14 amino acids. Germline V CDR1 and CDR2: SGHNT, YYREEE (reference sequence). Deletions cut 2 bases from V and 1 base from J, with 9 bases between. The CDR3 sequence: CASSFQGFQETQYF. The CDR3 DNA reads TGTGCCAGCAGCTTCCAAGGGTTCCAAGAGACCCAGTACTTC.

The CDR3 coding sequence is TGTGCCAGCAGCGCTCGGGACAGGGGCTTGAACACCGGGGAGCTGTTTTTT. This encodes CASSARDRGLNTGELFF. The V and J genes are TRBV7-8 and TRBJ2-2; the match to TRBD1 covers 10 bases. The CDR3 is 17 residues long. J was trimmed by 1 base and V by 5 bases; bases with no gene match: 7. Germline CDR1 and CDR2: SGHVS and FQNEAQ.

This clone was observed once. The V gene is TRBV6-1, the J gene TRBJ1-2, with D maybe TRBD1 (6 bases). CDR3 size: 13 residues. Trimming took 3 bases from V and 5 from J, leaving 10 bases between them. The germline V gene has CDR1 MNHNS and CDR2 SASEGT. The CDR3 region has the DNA TGTGCCAGCAGTGAGACAGGCCGATATGGCTACACCTTC. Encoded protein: CASSETGRYGYTF.

Here the CDR3 reads CASSQRQGQTNSGNTIYF. CDR3 bases: TGTGCCAGCAGCCAACGCCAGGGACAGACTAACTCTGGAAACACCATATATTTT. The chain uses TRBV4-2 and TRBJ1-3; 7 nucleotides agree with TRBD1. CDR1 LGHNA and CDR2 YNFKEQ come from the germline V gene. The CDR3 is 18 residues long. V was clipped by 2 bases and J by 0 bases; unmatched bases: 10.

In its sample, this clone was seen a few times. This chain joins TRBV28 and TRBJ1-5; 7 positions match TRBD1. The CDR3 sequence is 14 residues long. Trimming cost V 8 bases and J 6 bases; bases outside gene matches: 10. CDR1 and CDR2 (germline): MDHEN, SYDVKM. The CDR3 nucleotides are TGTGCCAGCCAGGGACAGTCAACGGGTCAGCCCCAGCATTTT. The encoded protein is CASQGQSTGQPQHF.

The DNA for the CDR3 is TGTGCCAGCAGCCAAGATTTGGGGGATACGCAGTATTTT. This encodes CASSQDLGDTQYF. The J gene is TRBJ2-3, the V gene TRBV14; D not certain. The germline gives CDR1 SGHDN, CDR2 FVKESK. The CDR3 length is 13 residues. V dropped 0 bases and J dropped 6 bases, with 7 bases sitting between them.

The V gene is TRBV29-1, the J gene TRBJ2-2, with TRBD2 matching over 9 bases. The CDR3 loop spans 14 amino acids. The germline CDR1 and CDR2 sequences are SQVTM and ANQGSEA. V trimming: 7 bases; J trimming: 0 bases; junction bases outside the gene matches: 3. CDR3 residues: CSAAGGPNTGELFF. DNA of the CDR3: TGCAGCGCAGCGGGGGGTCCGAACACCGGGGAGCTGTTTTTT.

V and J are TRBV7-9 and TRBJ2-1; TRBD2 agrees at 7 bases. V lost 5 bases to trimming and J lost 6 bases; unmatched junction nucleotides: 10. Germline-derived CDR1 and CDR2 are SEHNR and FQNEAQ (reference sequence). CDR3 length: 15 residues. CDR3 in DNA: TGTGCCAGCAGCCACCGGGCTAGCGGACTCAATGAGCAGTTCTTC. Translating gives CASSHRASGLNEQFF. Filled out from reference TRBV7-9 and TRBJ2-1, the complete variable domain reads DTGVSQNPRHKITKRGQNVTFRCDPISEHNRLYWYRQTLGQGPEFLTYFQNEAQLEKSRLLSDRFSAERPKGSFSTLEIQRTEQGDSAMYLCASSHRASGLNEQFFGPGTRLTVL.

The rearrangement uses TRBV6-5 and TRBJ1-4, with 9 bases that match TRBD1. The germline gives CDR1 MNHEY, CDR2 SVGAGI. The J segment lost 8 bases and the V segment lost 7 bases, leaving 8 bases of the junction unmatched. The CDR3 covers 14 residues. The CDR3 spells CASKKGQGSEKLFF. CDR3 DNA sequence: TGTGCCAGCAAAAAAGGACAGGGGAGCGAAAAACTGTTTTTT.

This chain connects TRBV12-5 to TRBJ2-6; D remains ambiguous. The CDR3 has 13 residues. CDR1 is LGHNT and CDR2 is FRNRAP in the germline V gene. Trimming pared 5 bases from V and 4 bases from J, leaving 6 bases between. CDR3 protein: CASGPSGANVLTF. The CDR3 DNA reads TGTGCTAGTGGTCCCTCAGGGGCCAACGTCCTGACTTTC.